Below, 16 T cell receptor beta chains from the same sample are listed, as sequenced in a study of response to subunit inactivated influenza vaccine. TCRdb itself ran the RT-PCR reads through MiXCR, one entry per CDR3 protein. In the table there are roughly 700,000 distinct CDR3 sequences, 15% to 19% of which are singletons. Sequenced material: PBMCs from blood, taken about 12 days after vaccination. Receptor source: a man aged 50-59 years who received an inactivated influenza vaccine.

The chain uses TRBV11-1 and TRBJ2-3; TRBD2 might be the D (5 bases). Trimming removed 5 bases from V and 8 bases from J, with 14 bases in between. The CDR3 totals 13 residues. Germline V gene data show CDR1 as SGHAT and CDR2 as FQDESV (reference sequence). CDR3 residues: CASSPMDAGTQYF. In DNA, the CDR3 is TGTGCCAGCAGCCCTATGGACGCGGGTACGCAGTATTTT.

This clonotype was detected only a few times. The chain joins TRBV20-1 to TRBJ2-1, with 16 bases lining up with TRBD2. CDR1 and CDR2 from the germline V gene are DFQATT and SNEGSKA (reference sequence). V lost 3 bases, J lost 2 bases, and 7 bases stayed unmatched. The CDR3 covers 18 residues. The CDR3 bases are TGCAGTGCTAGTAGCTGGGGGACTAGCGGGAGGGCCTACAATGAGCAGTTCTTC. Its translation: CSASSWGTSGRAYNEQFF.

This clonotype was counted ten times or more. This rearrangement joins TRBV12-3 or TRBV12-4 to TRBJ2-7, with D tentatively TRBD1 or TRBD2 (6 bases each). The CDR3 covers 14 residues. V was trimmed by 5 bases and J by 4 bases, leaving 15 bases between them. For the CDR3, the DNA is TGTGCCAGCAGTCTAGGGGGGCCGTCGTACGAGCAGTACTTC. This gives the protein CASSLGGPSYEQYF.

This clonotype turned up a few times. The rearrangement uses TRBV5-1 and TRBJ2-2; a weak D match, TRBD2 (6 bases). The CDR3 totals 16 residues. Trimming shortened V by 2 bases and J by 2 bases, and 13 bases separated the two germline ends. CDR1 is SGHRS and CDR2 is YFSETQ in the germline V gene. CDR3 bases: TGCGCCAGCAGCTTACTGGCGGGGATTAACACCGGGGAGCTGTTTTTT. It encodes CASSLLAGINTGELFF.

CDR3 DNA sequence: TGTGCCAGCAGTGAACTAGCGGGTAGTAGTGAGCAGTTCTTC. It yields the protein CASSELAGSSEQFF. V usage is TRBV7-9 and J usage is TRBJ2-1; 9 bases map to TRBD2. The germline V gene encodes CDR1 SEHNR and CDR2 FQNEAQ (reference sequence). V lost 6 bases, J lost 9 bases, and 9 bases stayed unmatched. The CDR3 extends over 14 amino acids.

In this sample, this clonotype turned up a few times. V gene TRBV9 combines with J gene TRBJ2-5, with D maybe TRBD2 (5 bases). Deletions cut 2 bases from V and 5 bases from J, with 10 bases between. The CDR3 contains 13 residues. CDR1 SGDLS and CDR2 YYNGEE come from the germline V gene. The CDR3 nucleotides are TGTGCCAGCAGCGTTACTAGTAAGGAGACCCAGTACTTC. It yields the protein CASSVTSKETQYF.

This clonotype was counted only a few times. The chain couples TRBV11-2 to TRBJ2-7; D is unclear. Germline V lookup: CDR1 SGHAT, CDR2 FQNNGV. This CDR3 has 13 amino acids. Trimming pared 7 bases from V and 6 bases from J, leaving 16 bases between. CDR3 DNA: TGTGCCAGCAACACACCACATCGGTTCGAGCAGTACTTC. Its protein is CASNTPHRFEQYF.

The rearrangement links TRBV10-3 to TRBJ1-1; 7 bases align to TRBD1. Trimming at V came to 0 bases and at J to 0 bases, leaving 4 bases not matched to a gene. The CDR3 sequence is 16 residues long. Germline V gene data show CDR1 as ENHRY and CDR2 as SYGVKD. Written as DNA, the CDR3 is TGTGCCATCAGTGAGTCAGGACAGGAATTGAACACTGAAGCTTTCTTT. It codes for CAISESGQELNTEAFF.

The rearrangement links TRBV3-1 to TRBJ2-3; 11 nucleotides match TRBD2. The CDR3 covers 18 residues. In germline, CDR1 is LGHDT, CDR2 YNNKEL (reference sequence). Losses at the gene ends were 0 bases for V and 2 bases for J; bases not matched to a gene: 7. CDR3 nucleotide sequence: TGTGCCAGCAGCCAAGAGGGCATACTAGCGGGAGACACAGATACGCAGTATTTT. It translates to CASSQEGILAGDTDTQYF.

The chain links TRBV7-8 to TRBJ2-6, with 10 positions matching TRBD1. After removal of 5 bases from V and 0 bases from J, the junction contained 10 bases not matched to a gene. The CDR3 loop spans 19 amino acids. Germline CDR1 reads SGHVS; CDR2 reads FQNEAQ. CDR3 region: CASSPPVWDRGSGANVLTF. As DNA, the CDR3 is TGTGCCAGCAGCCCCCCGGTTTGGGACAGGGGCTCTGGGGCCAACGTCCTGACTTTC.

There are a few counts of this clonotype. This chain joins TRBV7-2 and TRBJ2-3; TRBD2 matches 7 bases. Germline V gene lookup returns CDR1 SGHTA and CDR2 FQGNSA. The CDR3 sequence is 17 residues long. Trimming at V came to 3 bases and at J to 3 bases, leaving 12 bases not matched to a gene. The CDR3 region is CASSFVPPAGETDTQYF. The CDR3 DNA sequence: TGTGCCAGCAGCTTCGTCCCCCCCGCGGGAGAGACAGATACGCAGTATTTT.

A few counts support this clonotype. The gene calls are TRBV7-2 and TRBJ2-1; 7 bases line up with TRBD1. CDR3 size: 14 residues. The trim removed 1 base at V and 10 bases at J, leaving 7 bases unmatched. Germline CDR1 and CDR2: SGHTA and FQGNSA. In nucleotides, the CDR3 is TGTGCCAGCAGCTTAGGGGCCGGGACAGAGGAGCAGTTCTTC. Its protein is CASSLGAGTEEQFF.

This chain connects TRBV12-3 or TRBV12-4 to TRBJ2-7; D not resolved. The CDR3 is made up of 14 amino acids. The germline V and J ends were trimmed by 5 bases and 1 base, with 12 bases remaining between them. The DNA for the CDR3 is TGTGCCAGCAGTCCTTTTTCCAGATCCTACGAGCAGTACTTC. This translates into CASSPFSRSYEQYF.

In this sample, this clonotype turned up a few times. The chain has TRBV7-9 and TRBJ1-2, with D tentatively TRBD1 (6 bases). V gave up 1 base and J gave up 6 bases, with 12 bases separating them. The CDR3 consists of 14 residues. CDR1 and CDR2 (germline): SEHNR, FQNEAQ (reference sequence). DNA of the CDR3: TGTGCCAGCAGCTTAGTAGGGACAACGGATGGCTACACCTTC. Translating gives CASSLVGTTDGYTF.

The CDR3 sequence is CASSGIIRADTQYF. In DNA form, the CDR3 reads TGTGCCAGCAGCGGGATTATTAGGGCAGATACGCAGTATTTT. The rearrangement uses TRBV28 and TRBJ2-3; TRBD2 is a possible D gene (5 bases). V lost 6 bases, J lost 4 bases, and 14 bases lay in between. This CDR3 spans 14 amino acids. In germline, CDR1 is MDHEN, CDR2 SYDVKM.

Many counts were recorded for this clonotype. The chain recombines TRBV4-1 with TRBJ2-5; no definite D call. There are 13 residues in the CDR3. Trimming took 1 base from V and 2 from J, leaving 5 bases between them. Germline V gene lookup returns CDR1 MGHRA and CDR2 YSYEKL. The CDR3 spells CASSQAVQETQYF. In nucleotides, the CDR3 is TGCGCCAGCAGCCAAGCAGTGCAAGAGACCCAGTACTTC.